Sequencing of this T cell receptor (beta chain) was carried out in a study of T cell repertoires in cytomegalovirus infection (dated by TCRdb to about 2019). Broadly, across the study: Because public TCR beta signatures pointed to carriage of CMV infection together with the matching HLA type, the HLA type of each donor mattered for the analysis. Here is what the overall study found, with its caveats: In both this cohort and an independent roughly 360-donor cohort, the cumulative frequency of public TCR beta family members distinguished carriers of CMV infection plus the relevant HLA type. The ex vivo response was dominated by HLA-C-restricted CMV-specific TCR beta clonotypes, which also provided the single most frequent clonotype in two of eight donors.

Spanning cysteine to phenylalanine, the CDR3 consists of 16 amino acids. Kept here is only the CDR3 DNA, which spans 48 bases and is read in frame from base 1. Trimming accounts for 6 bases at V and 0 bases at J, while the number of junction bases matched to no gene is 8. Taken from the germline V gene (reference sequence), the CDR1 and CDR2 loops are MNHNY and SVGAGI. TCRdb lists the instrument as Illumina HiSeq 1500. Through fastp at Q25 and MiXCR, TCRdb rebuilt clones from the public reads, retaining in-frame beta chains. Rows are combined by CDR3 protein, so each entry shows the most common genes and DNA. The sample contains about 330,000 distinct CDR3 sequences, over 7.5% of them found a single time. The ten largest clonotypes hold 3.5% to 4.5% of the sample. This clonotype was seen repeatedly, ten times or more. This receptor's antigen is unknown. Nothing much larger sits one base from this clone, and base qualities are not available.

Sequenced material: PBMCs. The source is a human donor in good health (CMV status not recorded). Some clones in this sample may be carry-over from other donors' samples. The chain is encoded by TRBV6-6 joined to TRBJ1-5, and 7 junctional nucleotides match TRBD1. The CDR3 reads CASRSGTAYSNQPQHF. The nucleotide sequence is given as TGTGCCAGCAGGTCCGGGACAGCTTATAGCAATCAGCCCCAGCATTTT.